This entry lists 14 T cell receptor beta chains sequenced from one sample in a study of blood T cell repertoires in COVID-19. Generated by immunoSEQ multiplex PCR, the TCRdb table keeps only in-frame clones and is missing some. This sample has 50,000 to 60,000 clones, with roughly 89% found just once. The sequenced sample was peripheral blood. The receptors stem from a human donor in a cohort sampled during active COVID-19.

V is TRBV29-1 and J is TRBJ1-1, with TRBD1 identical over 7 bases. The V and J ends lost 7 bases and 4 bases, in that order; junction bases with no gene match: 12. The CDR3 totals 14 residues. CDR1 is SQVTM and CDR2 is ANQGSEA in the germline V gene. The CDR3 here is CSESRQGGATEAFF. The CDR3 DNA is TGCAGCGAATCCCGACAGGGAGGCGCCACTGAAGCTTTCTTT.

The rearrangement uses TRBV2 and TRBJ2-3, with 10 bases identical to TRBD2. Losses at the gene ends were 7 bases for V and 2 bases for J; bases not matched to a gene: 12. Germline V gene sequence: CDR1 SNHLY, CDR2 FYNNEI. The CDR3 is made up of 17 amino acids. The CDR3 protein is CASNENSGGPLTDTQYF. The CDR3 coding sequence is TGTGCCAGCAACGAAAATAGCGGGGGGCCCCTCACAGATACGCAGTATTTT.

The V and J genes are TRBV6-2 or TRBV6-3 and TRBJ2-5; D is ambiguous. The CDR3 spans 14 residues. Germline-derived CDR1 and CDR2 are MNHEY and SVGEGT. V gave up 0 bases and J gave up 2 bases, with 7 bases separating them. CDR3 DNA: TGTGCCAGCAGTTACTCGACTCTGCAAGAGACCCAGTACTTC. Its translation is CASSYSTLQETQYF.

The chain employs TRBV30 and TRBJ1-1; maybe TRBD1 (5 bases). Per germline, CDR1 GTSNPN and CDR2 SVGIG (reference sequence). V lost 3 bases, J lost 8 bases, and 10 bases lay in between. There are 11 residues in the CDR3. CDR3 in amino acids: CAWRRTPEAFF. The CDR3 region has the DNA TGTGCCTGGAGGAGGACACCAGAAGCTTTCTTT.

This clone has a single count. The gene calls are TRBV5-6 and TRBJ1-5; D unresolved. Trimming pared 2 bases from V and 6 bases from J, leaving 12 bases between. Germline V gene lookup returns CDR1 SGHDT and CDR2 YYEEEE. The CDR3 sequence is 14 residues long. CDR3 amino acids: CASSFGLSGQPQHF. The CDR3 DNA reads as TGTGCCAGCAGCTTTGGGTTATCGGGTCAGCCCCAGCATTTT.

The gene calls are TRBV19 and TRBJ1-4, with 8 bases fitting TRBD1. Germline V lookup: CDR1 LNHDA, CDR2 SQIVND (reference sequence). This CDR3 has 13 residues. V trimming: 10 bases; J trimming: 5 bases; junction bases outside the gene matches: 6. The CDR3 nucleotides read TGTGCCACTAACCGGGACAGGAATGAAAAACTGTTTTTT. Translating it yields CATNRDRNEKLFF. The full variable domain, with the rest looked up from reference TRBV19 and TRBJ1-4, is DGGITQSPKYLFRKEGQNVTLSCEQNLNHDAMYWYRQDPGQGLRLIYYSQIVNDFQKGDIAEGYSVSREKKESFPLTVTSAQKNPTAFYLCATNRDRNEKLFFGSGTQLSVL.

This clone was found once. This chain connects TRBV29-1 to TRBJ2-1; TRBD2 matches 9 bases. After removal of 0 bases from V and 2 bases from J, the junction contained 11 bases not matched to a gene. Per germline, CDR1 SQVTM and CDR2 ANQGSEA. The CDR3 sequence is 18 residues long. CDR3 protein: CSVEELTHKRGAYNEQFF. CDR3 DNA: TGCAGCGTTGAAGAGCTCACTCATAAGCGGGGGGCCTACAATGAGCAGTTCTTC.

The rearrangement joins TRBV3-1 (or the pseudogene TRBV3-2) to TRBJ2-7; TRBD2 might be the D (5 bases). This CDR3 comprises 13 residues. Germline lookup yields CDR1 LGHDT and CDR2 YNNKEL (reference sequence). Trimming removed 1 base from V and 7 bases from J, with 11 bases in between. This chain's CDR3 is CASSQGRPGEQYV. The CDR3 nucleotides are TGTGCCAGCAGCCAAGGACGGCCGGGGGAGCAGTACGTC.

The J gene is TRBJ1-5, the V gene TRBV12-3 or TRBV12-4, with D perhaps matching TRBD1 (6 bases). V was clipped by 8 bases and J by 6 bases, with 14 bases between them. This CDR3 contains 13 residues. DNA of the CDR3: TGTGCCAGCCGAGGGGGGGGCGGTCAGCCCCAGCATTTT. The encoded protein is CASRGGGGQPQHF.

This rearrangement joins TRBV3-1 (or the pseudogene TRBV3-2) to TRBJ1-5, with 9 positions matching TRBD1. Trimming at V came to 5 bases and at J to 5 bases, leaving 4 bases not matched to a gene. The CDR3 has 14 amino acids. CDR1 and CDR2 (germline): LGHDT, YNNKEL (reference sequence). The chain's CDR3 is CASSSGTGYQPQHF. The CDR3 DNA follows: TGTGCCAGCAGCTCCGGGACAGGGTATCAGCCCCAGCATTTT.

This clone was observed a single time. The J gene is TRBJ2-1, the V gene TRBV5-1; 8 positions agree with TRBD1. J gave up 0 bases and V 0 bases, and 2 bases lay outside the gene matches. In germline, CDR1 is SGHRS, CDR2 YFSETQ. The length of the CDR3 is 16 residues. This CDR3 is CASSLADRGSYNEQFF. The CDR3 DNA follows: TGCGCCAGCAGCTTGGCCGACAGGGGCTCCTACAATGAGCAGTTCTTC.

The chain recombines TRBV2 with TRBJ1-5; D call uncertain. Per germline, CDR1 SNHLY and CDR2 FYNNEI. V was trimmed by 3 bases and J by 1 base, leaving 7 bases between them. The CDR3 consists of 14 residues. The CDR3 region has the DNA TGTGCCAGCAGTGAGGGAGACAGCAATCAGCCCCAGCATTTT. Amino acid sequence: CASSEGDSNQPQHF.

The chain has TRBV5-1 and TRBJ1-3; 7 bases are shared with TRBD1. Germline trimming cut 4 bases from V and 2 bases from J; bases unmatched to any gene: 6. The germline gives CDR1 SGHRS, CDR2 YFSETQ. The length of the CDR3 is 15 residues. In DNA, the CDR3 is TGCGCCAGCAGCCCGGGGGACAGAACTGGAAACACCATATATTTT. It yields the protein CASSPGDRTGNTIYF.

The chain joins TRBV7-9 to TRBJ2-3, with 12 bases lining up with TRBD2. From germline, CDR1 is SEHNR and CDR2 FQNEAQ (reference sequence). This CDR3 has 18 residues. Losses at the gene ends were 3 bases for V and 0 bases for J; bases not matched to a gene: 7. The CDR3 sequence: CASSFGLAGPGSTDTQYF. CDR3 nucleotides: TGTGCCAGCAGCTTTGGACTAGCGGGACCTGGTAGCACAGATACGCAGTATTTT. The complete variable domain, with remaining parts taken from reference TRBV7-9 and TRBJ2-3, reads DTGVSQNPRHKITKRGQNVTFRCDPISEHNRLYWYRQTLGQGPEFLTYFQNEAQLEKSRLLSDRFSAERPKGSFSTLEIQRTEQGDSAMYLCASSFGLAGPGSTDTQYFGPGTRLTVL.